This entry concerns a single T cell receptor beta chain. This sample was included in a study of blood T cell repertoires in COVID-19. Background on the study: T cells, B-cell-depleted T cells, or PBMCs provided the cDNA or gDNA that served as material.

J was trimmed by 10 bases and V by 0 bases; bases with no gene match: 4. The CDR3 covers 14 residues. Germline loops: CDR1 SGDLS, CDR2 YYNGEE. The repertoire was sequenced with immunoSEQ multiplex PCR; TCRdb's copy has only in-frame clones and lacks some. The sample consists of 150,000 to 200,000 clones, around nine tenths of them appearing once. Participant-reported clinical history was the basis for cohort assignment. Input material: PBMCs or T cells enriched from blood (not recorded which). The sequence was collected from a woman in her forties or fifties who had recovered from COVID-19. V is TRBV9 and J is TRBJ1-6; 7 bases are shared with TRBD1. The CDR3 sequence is CASSVGTGGSPLHF. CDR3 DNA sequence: TGTGCCAGCAGCGTAGGGACAGGAGGCTCACCCCTCCACTTT. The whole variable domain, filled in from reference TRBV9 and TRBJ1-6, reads DSGVTQTPKHLITATGQRVTLRCSPRSGDLSVYWYQQSLDQGLQFLIQYYNGEERAKGNILERFSAQQFPDLHSELNLSSLELGDSALYFCASSVGTGGSPLHFGNGTRLTVT.